This TCR beta chain was recovered during a study of OX40 agonist ivuxolimab in advanced cancers. A note on the overall study: Ivuxolimab was an agonistic, fully human IgG2 monoclonal antibody directed against OX40 (CD134), a costimulatory receptor. Partial responses occurred in three dose-escalation patients, of whom one had hepatocellular carcinoma and two had cutaneous melanoma. Patients were allowed to have had prior anti-PD-1, anti-PD-L1 or anti-CTLA-4 therapy, and around 41% of the dose-escalation patients had previously received checkpoint inhibitors. A male proportion of 82.7% and a mean age of approximately 58 years, ranging from roughly 23 to 79, were recorded for the dose-escalation cohort. Of the approximately 54 patients in dose escalation, about 20 had hepatocellular carcinoma, some 15 had melanoma, 9 had renal cell carcinoma and 9 had head and neck cancer. The point of sequencing TCRbeta in the periphery was to test whether ivuxolimab changed TCR sequence diversity and drove clonal T-cell expansion. The monotherapy dose-escalation portion (N = 52 patients) of the phase I ivuxolimab trial is reported in the paper. Intravenous ivuxolimab was administered to patients every 2 weeks at six dose levels: 0.01, 0.1, 0.3, 1.5, 3 and 10 mg/kg.

General conclusions and limits of the study: After ivuxolimab, CD8+ T cells had more expanded clones than CD4+ T cells on average. The antigen specificity of the clonally expanded peripheral T cells was not determined. Low levels of normalized T-cell clonal expansion were also shown by some nonresponding patients. At doses of 0.1 to 3.0 mg/kg, clonal expansion of both CD4+ and CD8+ blood T cells was observed from baseline to week 6. Partial responders in the 0.1-3.0 mg/kg groups had among the lowest normalized peripheral clonal expansion, especially among CD8+ T cells.

Genomic DNA was isolated from the sorted cells so that the TCRbeta CDR3 region could be sequenced. The immunoSEQ Assay was used for sequencing of TCRbeta CDR3 regions. TCRdb's version of the immuneACCESS table is confined to in-frame rearrangements and falls short of the full clone set. An unresolved V gene accounts for under half of the shortfall where checked; the remainder is of unknown origin. This sample lists about 79,000 clones; 70% to 85% were detected once. The ten biggest clones cover less than 4.5% of the sample. About this clone itself: The antigen it recognizes is unknown. No base qualities exist here, and no much larger clone lies one base off it.

Patients with a history of autoimmune disease or receiving systemic immunosuppression were excluded from the trial. Peripheral blood for TCR sequencing was drawn from every dose cohort at baseline, at cycle 4 day 1 and at cycle 7 day 1. The samples were taken from a phase I, first-in-human, multicenter, open-label dose-escalation trial of ivuxolimab. Adults with locally advanced or metastatic head and neck squamous cell, hepatocellular, melanoma or renal cell carcinoma were enrolled in the trial. CD4+ and CD8+ T cells were sorted separately from peripheral blood before TCR sequencing. The CDR3 runs 18 residues from the cysteine to the phenylalanine. The read is trimmed to its CDR3 DNA, 54 bases read in frame from base 1. V is pared back by 3 bases and J by 3 bases, with 26 bases lying between the germline termini. The germline V gene encodes CDR1 GTSNPN and CDR2 SVGIG (reference sequence).

The chain is made from TRBV30 and TRBJ2-5, with the D call perhaps TRBD1 or TRBD2, each one matching 5 bases. The receptor comes from an adult with an advanced solid tumor such as melanoma, head and neck, liver or kidney cancer. The sample in question was CD4+ or CD8+ T cells sorted from blood, obtained in a trial of the OX40 agonist ivuxolimab. The DNA sequence is as follows: TGTGCCTGGAGCTCCCCTCCGGGACCTCATTGGGATGAAGAGACCCAGTACTTC. The translation is CAWSSPPGPHWDEETQYF.